Listed here are 5 T cell receptor beta chains from one sample, sequenced in a study of cytomegalovirus exposure and HLA in healthy donors. The PCR ran on 60 Vbeta and 13 Jbeta primers. The data were produced by immunoSEQ multiplex PCR, yet TCRdb's version contains in-frame clones alone and is incomplete. The sample has roughly 140,000 clones, 70% to 85% seen once; the top ten hold around 2.6%. What was sequenced was PBMCs. Receptors were obtained from a male donor in good health and CMV-seronegative.

This clone was observed once. The genes are TRBV30 and TRBJ1-2; D gene ambiguous. The ends were cut back, 2 bases at V and 7 bases at J, with 8 bases in the middle. Germline lookup yields CDR1 GTSNPN and CDR2 SVGIG (reference sequence). CDR3 size: 11 residues. The CDR3 is CAWSRDIGYTF. The CDR3 coding sequence is TGTGCCTGGAGTCGAGACATTGGCTACACCTTC.

The V gene is TRBV5-4, the J gene TRBJ2-3; 8 bases match TRBD2. V trimming: 2 bases; J trimming: 6 bases; junction bases outside the gene matches: 8. The CDR3 consists of 15 residues. Germline CDR1 and CDR2: SGHNT and YYREEE (reference sequence). The CDR3: CASSLVPGGEDTQYF. The CDR3 DNA reads TGTGCCAGCAGCTTAGTCCCGGGAGGGGAGGATACGCAGTATTTT. Combining the CDR3 with reference TRBV5-4 and TRBJ2-3 gives the whole variable domain ETGVTQSPTHLIKTRGQQVTLRCSSQSGHNTVSWYQQALGQGPQFIFQYYREEENGRGNFPPRFSGLQFPNYSSELNVNALELDDSALYLCASSLVPGGEDTQYFGPGTRLTVL.

CDR3 sequence (DNA): TGCGCCAGCAGCTTGGGACAGCTCTCTGGAAACACCATATATTTT. Protein product: CASSLGQLSGNTIYF. The chain joins TRBV5-1 to TRBJ1-3; a weak D match, TRBD1 (5 bases). Between the trimmed V and J ends, which lost 0 bases and 0 bases, there was a span of 7 bases. This CDR3 region has 15 residues. The V gene's germline CDR1 is SGHRS and CDR2 YFSETQ.

This rearrangement joins TRBV19 to TRBJ2-1; D is unresolved. The germline V and J ends were trimmed by 2 bases and 9 bases, with 11 bases remaining between them. Germline V CDR1 and CDR2: LNHDA, SQIVND (reference sequence). This CDR3 is built from 13 residues. CDR3: CASSIRSAFEQFF. The CDR3 bases are TGTGCCAGTAGTATACGTTCCGCGTTTGAGCAGTTCTTC.

The chain combines TRBV7-9 with TRBJ1-1; 9 bases match TRBD1. The germline CDR1 and CDR2 sequences are SEHNR and FQNEAQ (reference sequence). With V trimmed by 1 base and J by 5 bases, 5 bases remained unmatched. The CDR3 runs 15 residues. The CDR3 spells CASSLVRTGETEAFF. CDR3 sequence (DNA): TGTGCCAGCAGCTTAGTTCGGACAGGGGAAACTGAAGCTTTCTTT.